This TCR beta chain was recovered during a study of T cell changes during pregnancy in multiple sclerosis. This CDR3 has 16 amino acids. CDR1 is SGHVS and CDR2 is FNYEAQ in the germline V gene. V shed 5 bases, J shed 3 bases, and the junction held 13 bases outside the gene matches. Profiled with immunoSEQ multiplex PCR; TCRdb holds only in-frame clones, not every one. The sample comprises about 68,000 clones, about 89% of which are singletons, and roughly 0.87% rests with the top ten. Material: peripheral blood, obtained in the second trimester of pregnancy. This clonotype originated in a female donor with multiple sclerosis, enrolled in a pregnancy study. The V gene is TRBV7-6, the J gene TRBJ2-7; TRBD1 matches 7 bases. The DNA of the CDR3 is TGTGCCAGCAGCCCGACGAGAGGGGACAGATACTACGAGCAGTACTTC. Translated, it gives CASSPTRGDRYYEQYF. Full variable domain (remainder filled in from reference TRBV7-6 and TRBJ2-7): GAGVSQSPRYKVTKRGQDVALRCDPISGHVSLYWYRQALGQGPEFLTYFNYEAQQDKSGLPNDRFSAERPEGSISTLTIQRTEQRDSAMYRCASSPTRGDRYYEQYFGPGTRLTVT.